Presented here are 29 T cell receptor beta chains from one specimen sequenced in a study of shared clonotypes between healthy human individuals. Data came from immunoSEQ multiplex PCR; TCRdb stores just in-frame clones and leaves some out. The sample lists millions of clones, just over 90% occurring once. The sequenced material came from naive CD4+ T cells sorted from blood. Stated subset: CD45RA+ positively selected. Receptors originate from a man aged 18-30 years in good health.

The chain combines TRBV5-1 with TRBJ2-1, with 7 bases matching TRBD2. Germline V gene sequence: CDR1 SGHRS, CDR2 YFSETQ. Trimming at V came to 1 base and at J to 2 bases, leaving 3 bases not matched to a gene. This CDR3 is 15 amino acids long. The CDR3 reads CASSLTGGAYNEQFF. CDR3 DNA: TGCGCCAGCAGCTTGACGGGGGGAGCCTACAATGAGCAGTTCTTC.

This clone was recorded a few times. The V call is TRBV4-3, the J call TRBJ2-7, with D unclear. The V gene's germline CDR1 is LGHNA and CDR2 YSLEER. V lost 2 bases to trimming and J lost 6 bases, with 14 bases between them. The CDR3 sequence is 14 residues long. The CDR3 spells CASSQILGPREQYF. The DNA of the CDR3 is TGCGCCAGCAGCCAAATCCTAGGCCCTCGCGAGCAGTACTTC.

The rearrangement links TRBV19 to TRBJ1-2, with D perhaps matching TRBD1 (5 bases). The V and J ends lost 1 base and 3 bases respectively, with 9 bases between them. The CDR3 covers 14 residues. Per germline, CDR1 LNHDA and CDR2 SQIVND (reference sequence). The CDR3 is CASSIARGDYGYTF. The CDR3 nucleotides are TGTGCCAGTAGTATAGCCCGGGGCGACTATGGCTACACCTTC.

CDR3 nucleotides: TGTGCCTGGTCGACAGGGCCGATCACAGATACGCAGTATTTT. It codes for CAWSTGPITDTQYF. The rearrangement joins TRBV30 to TRBJ2-3, with TRBD1 matching 7 bases. This CDR3 is 14 amino acids long. Germline V gives CDR1 GTSNPN, CDR2 SVGIG (reference sequence). V trimming: 5 bases; J trimming: 2 bases; junction bases outside the gene matches: 7.

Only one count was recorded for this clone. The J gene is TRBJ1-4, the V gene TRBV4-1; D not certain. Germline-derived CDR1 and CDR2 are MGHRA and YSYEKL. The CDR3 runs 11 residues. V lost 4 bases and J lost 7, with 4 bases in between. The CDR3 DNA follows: TGCGCCAGCAGCCCGGGTGAAAAACTGTTTTTT. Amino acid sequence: CASSPGEKLFF.

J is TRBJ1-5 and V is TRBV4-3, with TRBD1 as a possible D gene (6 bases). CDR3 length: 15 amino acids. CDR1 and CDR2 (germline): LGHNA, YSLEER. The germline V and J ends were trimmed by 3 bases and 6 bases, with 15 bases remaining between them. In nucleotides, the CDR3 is TGCGCCAGCAGCCAGGACCGACAGGCGTTTCAGCCCCAGCATTTT. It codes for CASSQDRQAFQPQHF.

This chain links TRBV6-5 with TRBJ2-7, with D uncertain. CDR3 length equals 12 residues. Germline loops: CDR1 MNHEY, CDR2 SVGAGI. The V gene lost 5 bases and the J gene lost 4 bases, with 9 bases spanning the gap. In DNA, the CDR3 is TGTGCCAGCAGTCTTGACAAGTACGAGCAGTACTTC. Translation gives CASSLDKYEQYF.

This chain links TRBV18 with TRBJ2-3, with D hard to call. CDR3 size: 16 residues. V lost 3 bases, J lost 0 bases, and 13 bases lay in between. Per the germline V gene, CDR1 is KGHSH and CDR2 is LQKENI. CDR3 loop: CASSPQEFRSTDTQYF. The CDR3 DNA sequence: TGTGCCAGCTCACCTCAAGAGTTTCGTAGCACAGATACGCAGTATTTT.

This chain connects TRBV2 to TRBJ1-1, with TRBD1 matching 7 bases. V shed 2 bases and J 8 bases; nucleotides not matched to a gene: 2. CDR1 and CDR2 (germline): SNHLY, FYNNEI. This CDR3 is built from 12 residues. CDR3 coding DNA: TGTGCCAGCAGTGAAAGGGGGCAAGAAGCTTTCTTT. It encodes CASSERGQEAFF.

The CDR3 bases are TGTGCCTGGAGAGAACAGGGGATGCGATCACCCCTCCACTTT. This encodes CAWREQGMRSPLHF. This chain connects TRBV30 to TRBJ1-6; 7 positions agree with TRBD1. The CDR3 covers 14 residues. CDR1 and CDR2 from the germline V gene are GTSNPN and SVGIG (reference sequence). V lost 3 bases, J lost 10 bases, and 9 bases stayed unmatched.

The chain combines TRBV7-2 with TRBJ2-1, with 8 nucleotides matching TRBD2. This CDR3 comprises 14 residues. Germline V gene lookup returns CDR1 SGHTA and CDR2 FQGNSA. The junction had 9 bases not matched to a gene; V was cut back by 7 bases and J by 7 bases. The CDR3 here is CASTRGSGINEQFF. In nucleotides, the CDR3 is TGTGCCAGCACCCGGGGTAGCGGGATAAATGAGCAGTTCTTC.

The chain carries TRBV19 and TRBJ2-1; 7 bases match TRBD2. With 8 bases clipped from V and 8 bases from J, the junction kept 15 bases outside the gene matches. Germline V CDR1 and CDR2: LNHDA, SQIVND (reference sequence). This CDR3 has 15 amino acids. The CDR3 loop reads CASRGTGGSIYEQFF. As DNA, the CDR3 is TGTGCCAGTCGAGGTACCGGCGGGAGTATCTATGAGCAGTTCTTC.

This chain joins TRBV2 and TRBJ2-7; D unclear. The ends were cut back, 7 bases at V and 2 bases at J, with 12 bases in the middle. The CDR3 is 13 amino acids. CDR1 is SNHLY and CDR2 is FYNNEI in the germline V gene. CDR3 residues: CASNTHGTYEQYF. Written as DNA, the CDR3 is TGTGCCAGCAATACCCATGGGACCTACGAGCAGTACTTC.

DNA of the CDR3: TGTGCCAGCAGCCTGGGGGACCCCACCCAAAAACTGTTTTTT. Encoded protein: CASSLGDPTQKLFF. The chain joins TRBV6-6 to TRBJ1-4, with a weak D call TRBD1 (5 bases). Germline V gene sequence: CDR1 MNHNY, CDR2 SVGAGI (reference sequence). The CDR3 covers 14 residues. Between the trimmed V and J ends, which lost 6 bases and 9 bases, there was a span of 17 bases.

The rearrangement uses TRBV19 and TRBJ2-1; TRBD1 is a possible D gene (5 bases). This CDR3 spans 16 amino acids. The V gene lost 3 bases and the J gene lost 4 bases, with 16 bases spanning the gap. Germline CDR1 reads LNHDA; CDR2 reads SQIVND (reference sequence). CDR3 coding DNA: TGTGCCAGTAGTATTCAGGTAGGGGCGCGATACAATGAGCAGTTCTTC. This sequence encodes CASSIQVGARYNEQFF.

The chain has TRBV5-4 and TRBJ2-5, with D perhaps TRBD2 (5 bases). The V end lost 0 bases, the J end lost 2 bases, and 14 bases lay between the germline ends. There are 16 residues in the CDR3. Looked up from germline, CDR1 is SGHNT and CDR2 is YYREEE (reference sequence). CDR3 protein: CASSLAGSGTQETQYF. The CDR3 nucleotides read TGTGCCAGCAGCTTGGCTGGGAGCGGAACTCAAGAGACCCAGTACTTC.

The CDR3 DNA reads as TGTGCCAGCAGCTTGGGTAGGGGTTATAATTCACCCCTCCACTTT. Protein: CASSLGRGYNSPLHF. The chain is built from TRBV5-6 and TRBJ1-6, with D tentatively TRBD1 (5 bases). CDR1 and CDR2 from the germline V gene are SGHDT and YYEEEE. Trimming stripped 0 bases from V and 4 bases from J, with 8 bases between. CDR3 length: 15 residues.

DNA of the CDR3: TGTGCCAGCAGCTTAGATCCCAGGACGCTCGTCACAGATACGCAGTATTTT. This gives the protein CASSLDPRTLVTDTQYF. This chain links TRBV11-2 with TRBJ2-3, with no clear D. CDR1 is SGHAT and CDR2 is FQNNGV in the germline V gene. V lost 0 bases and J 2 bases, leaving 15 bases between the germline ends. This CDR3 contains 17 residues.

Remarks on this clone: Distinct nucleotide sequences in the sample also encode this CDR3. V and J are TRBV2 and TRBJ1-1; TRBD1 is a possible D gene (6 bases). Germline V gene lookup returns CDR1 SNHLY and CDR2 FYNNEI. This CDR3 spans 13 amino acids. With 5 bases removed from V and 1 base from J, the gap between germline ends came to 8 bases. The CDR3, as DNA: TGTGCCAGCAGTTGGACAGAGAACACTGAAGCTTTCTTT. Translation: CASSWTENTEAFF.

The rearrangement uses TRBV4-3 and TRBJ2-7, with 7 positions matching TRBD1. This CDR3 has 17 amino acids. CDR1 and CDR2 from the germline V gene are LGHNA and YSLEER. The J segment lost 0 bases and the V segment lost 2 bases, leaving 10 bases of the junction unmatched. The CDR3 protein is CASSQLRQGRNSYEQYF. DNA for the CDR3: TGCGCCAGCAGCCAACTCCGACAGGGCCGAAACTCCTACGAGCAGTACTTC.

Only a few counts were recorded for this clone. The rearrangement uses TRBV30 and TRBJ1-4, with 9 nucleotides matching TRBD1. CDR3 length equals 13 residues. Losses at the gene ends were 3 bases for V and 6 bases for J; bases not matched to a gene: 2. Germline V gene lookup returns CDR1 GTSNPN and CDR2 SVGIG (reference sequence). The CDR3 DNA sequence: TGTGCCTGGAGGACAGGGGGGTATGAAAAACTGTTTTTT. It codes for CAWRTGGYEKLFF. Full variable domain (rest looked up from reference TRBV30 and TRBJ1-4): SQTIHQWPATLVQPVGSPLSLECTVEGTSNPNLYWYRQAAGRGLQLLFYSVGIGQISSEVPQNLSASRPQDRQFILSSKKLLLSDSGFYLCAWRTGGYEKLFFGSGTQLSVL.

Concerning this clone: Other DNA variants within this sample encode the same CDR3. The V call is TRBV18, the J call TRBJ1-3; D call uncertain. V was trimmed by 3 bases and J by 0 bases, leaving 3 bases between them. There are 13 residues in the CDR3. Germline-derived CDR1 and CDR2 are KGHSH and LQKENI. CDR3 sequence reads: CASSPTSGNTIYF. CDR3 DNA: TGTGCCAGCTCACCGACCTCTGGAAACACCATATATTTT.

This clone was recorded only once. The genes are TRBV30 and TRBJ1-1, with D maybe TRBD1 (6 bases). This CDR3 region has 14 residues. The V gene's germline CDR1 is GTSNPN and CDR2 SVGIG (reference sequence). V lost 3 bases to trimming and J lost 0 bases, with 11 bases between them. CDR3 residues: CAWRGGKMNTEAFF. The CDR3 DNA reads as TGTGCCTGGAGGGGGGGCAAAATGAACACTGAAGCTTTCTTT.

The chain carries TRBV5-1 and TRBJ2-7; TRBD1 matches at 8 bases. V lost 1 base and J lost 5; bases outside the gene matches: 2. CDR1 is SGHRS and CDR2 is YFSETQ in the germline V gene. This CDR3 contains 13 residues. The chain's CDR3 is CASSLQGAHEQYF. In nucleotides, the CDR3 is TGCGCCAGCAGCTTGCAGGGGGCTCACGAGCAGTACTTC.

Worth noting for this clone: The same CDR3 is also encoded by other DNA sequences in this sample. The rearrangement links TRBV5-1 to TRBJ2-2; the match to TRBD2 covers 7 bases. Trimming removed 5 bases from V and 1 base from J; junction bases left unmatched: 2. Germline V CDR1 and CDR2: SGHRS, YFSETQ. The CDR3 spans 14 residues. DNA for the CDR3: TGCGCCAGCAGGGCTAGCGGGAACACCGGGGAGCTGTTTTTT. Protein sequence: CASRASGNTGELFF.

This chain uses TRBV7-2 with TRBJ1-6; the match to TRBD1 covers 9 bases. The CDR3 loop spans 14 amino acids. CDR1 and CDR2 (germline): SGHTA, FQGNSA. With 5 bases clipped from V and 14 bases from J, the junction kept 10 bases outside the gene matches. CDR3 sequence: CASSQTGGTNTLHF. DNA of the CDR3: TGTGCCAGCAGCCAAACAGGGGGCACTAACACCCTCCACTTT. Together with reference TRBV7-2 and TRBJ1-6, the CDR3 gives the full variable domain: GAGVSQSPSNKVTEKGKDVELRCDPISGHTALYWYRQSLGQGLEFLIYFQGNSAPDKSGLPSDRFSAERTGGSVSTLTIQRTQQEDSAVYLCASSQTGGTNTLHFGNGTRLTVT.

CDR3 sequence reads: CASSIEGQGGKKLFF. The CDR3 coding sequence is TGTGCCAGTAGTATAGAGGGCCAAGGGGGTAAAAAACTGTTTTTT. This rearrangement joins TRBV19 to TRBJ1-4; tentatively, D is TRBD1 (6 bases). With 0 bases removed from V and 9 bases from J, the gap between germline ends came to 14 bases. The CDR3 extends over 15 amino acids. Germline-derived CDR1 and CDR2 are LNHDA and SQIVND (reference sequence).

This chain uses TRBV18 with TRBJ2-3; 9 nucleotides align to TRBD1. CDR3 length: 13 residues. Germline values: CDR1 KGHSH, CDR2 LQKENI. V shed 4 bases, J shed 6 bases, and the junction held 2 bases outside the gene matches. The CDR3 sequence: CASSHTGGDTQYF. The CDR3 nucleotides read TGTGCCAGCTCACATACAGGGGGCGATACGCAGTATTTT.

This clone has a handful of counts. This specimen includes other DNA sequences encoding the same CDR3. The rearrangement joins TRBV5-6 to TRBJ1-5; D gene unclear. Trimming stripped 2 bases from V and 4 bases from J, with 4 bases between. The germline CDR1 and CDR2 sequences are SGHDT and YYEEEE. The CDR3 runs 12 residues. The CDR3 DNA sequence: TGTGCCAGCAGCTTCGGTAATCAGCCCCAGCATTTT. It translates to CASSFGNQPQHF.